This TCR beta chain was identified during a study of Ad26.COV2.S vaccination and SARS-CoV-2 variants (dated by TCRdb to 2020 to 2023). Regarding the complete study: Donors in the vaccine arm were drawn from COV1001, a phase I-IIa trial of Ad26.COV2.S in healthy adults that was multicentre, randomized, double-blind and placebo-controlled. Ad26.COV2.S was given intramuscularly at 5x10^10 or 1x10^11 viral particles, as a single shot or as two shots 56 days apart. TCRbeta repertoire sequencing served as the tool for gauging how specific and how broad the SARS-CoV-2-reactive T cell receptors were following Ad26.COV2.S vaccination. The TCR-sequenced set comprised about 32 samples: some 20 Ad26.COV2.S vaccine recipients, 5 placebo recipients and 8 SARS-CoV-2 convalescent individuals. Participants in the trial were split at random into five groups of five each, receiving low-dose or high-dose Ad26.COV2.S once or twice, or else placebo on both occasions. Investigators remained blinded to trial group allocation during experiments and outcome assessment.

In the case of this clone: The clone's antigen remains unknown. No base quality values were provided; no much bigger clone lies one nucleotide off.

The germline V gene (reference sequence) sets CDR1 to LNHDA and CDR2 to SQIVND. The CDR3 numbers 16 residues from cysteine through phenylalanine. Here the CDR3 DNA is all that survives: 48 bases in frame from base 1. V lost 0 bases and J lost 0 bases; the stretch between them is 9 bases long. Interpreted using the paper, the treatment or condition label stands for: roughly 20 received Ad26.COV2.S at low or high dose, single or two shots; 5 received placebo; per-sample allocation not given. Repertoires of vaccine and placebo recipients were sequenced from samples collected on day 63 after the first injection. Cohort 1b enrolled around 23 adults aged 18-55 years at a single site in Boston, USA, between 29 July and 7 August 2020. Ad26.COV2.S was a replication-incompetent adenovirus type 26 vector that expressed a prefusion-stabilized SARS-CoV-2 spike protein derived from the original Wuhan strain. The paper as a whole reports these results and caveats: The authors noted that the TCR breadth and depth analyses may have underestimated total T cell responses. Substantial breadth of spike-specific CD8+ and CD4+ T cell responses was reported after vaccination. Compared with placebo recipients, Ad26.COV2.S recipients showed higher spike-specific TCR breadth (P = 0.0014). Non-spike TCR breadth was comparable between vaccine and placebo recipients, consistent with the vaccine containing only spike. The study was not powered for comparison of responses between vaccine doses or regimens.

TCRbeta CDR3 regions were sequenced with the immunoSEQ Assay. After extraction, genomic DNA underwent amplification by bias-controlled multiplex PCR, followed by high-throughput sequencing. Per the source publication's procedure: To quantify the absolute abundance of every unique TCRbeta CDR3 region, sequences were collapsed and filtered. T cell fraction was estimated by normalizing TCRbeta template counts to usable DNA, with usable DNA measured through amplification of reference genes found in all nucleated cells. Repertoire TCRs were annotated as SARS-CoV-2-specific when V gene, CDR3 amino acid sequence and J gene were exactly matched to a known reactive TCR set. The reference SARS-CoV-2 TCR set was obtained from MIRA and was filtered for enrichment in COVID-19-positive ImmuneCODE repertoires, whereby public or cross-reactive TCRs were removed. Using the MIRA antigens, annotated TCRs were further analysed by specific ORF or by position within an ORF. Breadth was defined as annotated unique rearrangements over total unique productive rearrangements; depth was the summed frequency of those rearrangements. Two-sided Wilcoxon rank-sum tests were applied when comparing TCR breadth between groups. TCRdb took over this immuneACCESS table, retaining in-frame rearrangements with V and J assigned. Such tables are incomplete; in checked studies, under half of the missing clones stem from an unresolved V gene, and the remainder is unexplained. V and J calls and clone size are as listed in that table; D and trimming were resolved from the DNA. The sample profile shows 350,000 to 450,000 clones; about 90% of them were found once. The ten largest make up around 1.8% of the sample.

This receptor was identified in a person between 18 and 65 years old who received the Ad26.COV2.S COVID-19 vaccine or a placebo. The source material was peripheral blood, sampled in a trial of Ad26.COV2.S vaccine versus placebo. This chain is built from TRBV19 and TRBJ2-4; TRBD2 is a possible D gene, resting on 5 matching bases. Here the CDR3 is given as CASSIDREIAKNIQYF. DNA sequence: TGTGCCAGTAGTATAGATAGGGAGATAGCCAAAAACATTCAGTACTTC.